The 18 T cell receptor beta chains below come from one sample, sequenced in a study of a mutant IDH1 vaccine in newly diagnosed glioma (dated by TCRdb to the early 2020s). The library was made by the immunoSEQ multiplex PCR assay. In TCRdb, the immuneACCESS table is reduced to in-frame sequences with V and J assigned. These tables do not hold every clone; where another copy was compared, an unresolved V gene accounts for under half, and the others remain unexplained. Within this sample are some 57,000 clones, with less than 85% of them counted one time only. The top ten hold 4% to 5.5% of the sample. What these receptors recognize is not known. Sample time point, as interpreted from the label and publication: week 47, end of study. Every vaccine dose consisted of 300 ug of a 20-mer mutant IDH1 peptide in Montanide, administered subcutaneously together with topical imiquimod. This specimen was PBMCs, taken from a glioma patient whose treatment included an IDH1 peptide vaccine. All receptors come from a woman in her thirties or forties with glioma. Some clones in this sample may be carry-over from other donors' samples.

The chain links TRBV30 to TRBJ2-5; D not resolved. Per germline, CDR1 GTSNPN and CDR2 SVGIG (reference sequence). The length of the CDR3 is 13 residues. V was trimmed by 2 bases and J by 6 bases, leaving 13 bases between them. CDR3 residues: CAWSPGVGKTQYF. The DNA of the CDR3 is TGTGCCTGGAGTCCAGGTGTGGGTAAGACCCAGTACTTC.

This chain links TRBV7-2 with TRBJ1-5; unclear D gene. Looked up from germline, CDR1 is SGHTA and CDR2 is FQGNSA. V was clipped by 0 bases and J by 0 bases, with 9 bases between them. This CDR3 contains 16 residues. Here the CDR3 DNA reads TGTGCCAGCAGCTTAGCGCTCCAGTATAGCAATCAGCCCCAGCATTTT. Its protein is CASSLALQYSNQPQHF.

The CDR3 coding sequence is TGCGCCAGCAGCGCTGGGCAGGGACCCCATTCACCCCTCCACTTT. Translated: CASSAGQGPHSPLHF. The chain combines TRBV4-3 with TRBJ1-6; tentative D call: TRBD1 (5 bases). The CDR3 spans 15 residues. Trimming took 5 bases from V and 8 from J, leaving 16 bases between them. The germline gives CDR1 LGHNA, CDR2 YSLEER.

The chain joins TRBV27 to TRBJ2-2; 9 bases map to TRBD1. V lost 5 bases and J lost 3; bases outside the gene matches: 4. CDR1 and CDR2 from the germline V gene are MNHEY and SMNVEV (reference sequence). The CDR3 covers 15 residues. CDR3 coding DNA: TGTGCCAGCAGTCGGACAGGGGCCGACACCGGGGAGCTGTTTTTT. It encodes CASSRTGADTGELFF.

The chain employs TRBV7-8 and TRBJ1-6; maybe TRBD1 (6 bases). V dropped 5 bases and J dropped 10 bases, with 12 bases sitting between them. Germline lookup yields CDR1 SGHVS and CDR2 FQNEAQ. CDR3 length: 13 amino acids. CDR3 sequence reads: CASSIQQGSPLHF. For the CDR3, the DNA is TGTGCCAGCAGCATTCAACAGGGATCACCCCTCCACTTT.

In its sample, this clone was seen a few times. The V call is TRBV5-1, the J call TRBJ1-2; tentative D call: TRBD1 (5 bases). The CDR3 consists of 12 residues. Germline CDR1 and CDR2: SGHRS and YFSETQ. V lost 0 bases, J lost 9 bases, and 9 bases lay in between. The CDR3 nucleotides are TGCGCCAGCAGCTTGGGGGGGGAGAGCTACACCTTC. Residues: CASSLGGESYTF.

The CDR3: CAWSVQAGDNSPLHF. The CDR3 nucleotides are TGTGCCTGGAGTGTACAGGCAGGAGATAATTCACCCCTCCACTTT. This sequence joins TRBV30 and TRBJ1-6; TRBD1 might be the D (5 bases). Germline-derived CDR1 and CDR2 are GTSNPN and SVGIG (reference sequence). Trimming shortened V by 0 bases and J by 5 bases, and 11 bases separated the two germline ends. CDR3 size: 15 residues. Supplemented by reference TRBV30 and TRBJ1-6, the full variable domain reads SQTIHQWPATLVQPVGSPLSLECTVEGTSNPNLYWYRQAAGRGLQLLFYSVGIGQISSEVPQNLSASRPQDRQFILSSKKLLLSDSGFYLCAWSVQAGDNSPLHFGNGTRLTVT.

In this sample, this clone turned up once. Here the CDR3 reads CASSRDSFNEQFF. The CDR3, as DNA: TGTGCCAGCTCACGTGACAGCTTTAATGAGCAGTTCTTC. This sequence joins TRBV18 and TRBJ2-1; D is possibly TRBD1 (5 bases). The CDR3 is 13 amino acids. In germline, CDR1 is KGHSH, CDR2 LQKENI. Trimming took off 4 bases at V and 7 bases at J, with 11 bases between the two ends.

The gene calls are TRBV18 and TRBJ1-2; 7 bases agree with TRBD1. V was pared by 3 bases and J by 8 bases, with 6 bases of the junction left unmatched. Germline V gene sequence: CDR1 KGHSH, CDR2 LQKENI. The CDR3 is 13 amino acids. CDR3 DNA sequence: TGTGCCAGCTCACCCGGGACAGATCAGGGCTACACCTTC. Protein product: CASSPGTDQGYTF.

This clone was picked up one time. The chain joins TRBV7-8 to TRBJ1-6; a weak D match, TRBD1 (5 bases). From germline, CDR1 is SGHVS and CDR2 FQNEAQ. The CDR3 length is 16 residues. The V end was cut by 8 bases, the J end by 5 bases, with 19 bases between. This CDR3 is CASGGGPAGNNSPLHF. In DNA, the CDR3 is TGTGCCAGCGGGGGTGGTCCGGCGGGTAATAATTCACCCCTCCACTTT.

V is TRBV19 and J is TRBJ2-5; D perhaps matches TRBD1 (6 bases). Germline loops: CDR1 LNHDA, CDR2 SQIVND (reference sequence). V gave up 1 base and J gave up 1 base, with 10 bases separating them. The CDR3 runs to 15 residues. CDR3 DNA: TGTGCCAGTAGTATAGGGGGGCACCTCCAAGAGACCCAGTACTTC. This translates into CASSIGGHLQETQYF.

This clone was seen once. This chain joins TRBV9 and TRBJ2-2; D is tentatively TRBD1 or TRBD2 (5 bases each). This CDR3 region has 15 residues. With 4 bases removed from V and 5 bases from J, the gap between germline ends came to 15 bases. Looked up from germline, CDR1 is SGDLS and CDR2 is YYNGEE. The CDR3 DNA follows: TGTGCCAGCAGCCCTCGAGGGGCCGCGACCGGGGAGCTGTTTTTT. It codes for CASSPRGAATGELFF.

The chain uses TRBV19 and TRBJ2-7, with 9 nucleotides matching TRBD1. CDR3 length equals 15 residues. V lost 3 bases, J lost 5 bases, and 8 bases stayed unmatched. Looked up from germline, CDR1 is LNHDA and CDR2 is SQIVND (reference sequence). CDR3 nucleotide sequence: TGTGCCAGTAGTATGCAATCGACAGGGGGTCACGAGCAGTACTTC. It specifies CASSMQSTGGHEQYF.

This clone was seen more than once but under ten times. As DNA, the CDR3 is TGTGCCAGCAGCTTAGGGCCAGGGGCGGGGGATAACTATGGCTACACCTTC. It codes for CASSLGPGAGDNYGYTF. V and J are TRBV11-2 and TRBJ1-2, with D possibly being TRBD1 (6 bases). This CDR3 contains 17 residues. The V gene lost 1 base and the J gene lost 1 base, with 16 bases spanning the gap. Germline CDR1 and CDR2: SGHAT and FQNNGV.

This chain connects TRBV29-1 to TRBJ1-5, with D possibly TRBD1 on 6 matching bases. Trimming shortened V by 6 bases and J by 3 bases, and 9 bases separated the two germline ends. Germline V gene data show CDR1 as SQVTM and CDR2 as ANQGSEA. There are 12 residues in the CDR3. The CDR3 spells CSVGQNNQPQHF. The DNA of the CDR3 is TGCAGCGTCGGACAGAACAATCAGCCCCAGCATTTT.

V and J are TRBV10-3 and TRBJ2-2; a possible D gene is TRBD1 (5 bases). Germline-derived CDR1 and CDR2 are ENHRY and SYGVKD. The CDR3 runs to 15 residues. V was cut by 6 bases and J by 0 bases, with 11 bases left in between. CDR3 sequence: CAIRQGQANTGELFF. The CDR3 DNA reads as TGTGCCATCAGGCAGGGTCAGGCGAACACCGGGGAGCTGTTTTTT.

This chain joins TRBV7-9 and TRBJ2-2, with TRBD1 matching 7 bases. V trimming: 8 bases; J trimming: 1 base; junction bases outside the gene matches: 4. Germline V gives CDR1 SEHNR, CDR2 FQNEAQ (reference sequence). This CDR3 contains 14 residues. The DNA of the CDR3 is TGTGCCAGCCGGGGACAGATGAACACCGGGGAGCTGTTTTTT. Translated: CASRGQMNTGELFF. Looking up the rest from reference TRBV7-9 and TRBJ2-2 gives the full variable domain: DTGVSQNPRHKITKRGQNVTFRCDPISEHNRLYWYRQTLGQGPEFLTYFQNEAQLEKSRLLSDRFSAERPKGSFSTLEIQRTEQGDSAMYLCASRGQMNTGELFFGEGSRLTVL.

J is TRBJ2-6 and V is TRBV4-1; 10 nucleotides agree with TRBD1. The V segment lost 2 bases and the J segment 3 bases; nucleotides outside the gene matches: 16. CDR3 size: 21 residues. The germline gives CDR1 MGHRA, CDR2 YSYEKL. CDR3 sequence: CASSQLLLGGTGDFGANVLTF. DNA for the CDR3: TGCGCCAGCAGCCAACTCCTTCTGGGCGGGACAGGGGATTTTGGGGCCAACGTCCTGACTTTC.